The clone carrying this T cell receptor beta chain was detected a few times. Total RNA amounting to 500 ng was the source from which TCR beta cDNA was made with a constant-region primer. What produced the TCR beta libraries was three nested multiplex PCR rounds using slightly modified ARM-PCR. Forward primers for TRBV1-TRBV30 and a C-beta reverse primer served the first two PCR rounds, at about 11 cycles each. TCRdb itself ran the multiplex PCR reads through MiXCR, one entry per CDR3 protein. The data show 300,000 to 400,000 distinct CDR3 sequences, 60% to 80% seen once. The sample comes from a study of tumor-infiltrating lymphocytes in primary liver carcinoma. Study-level information: Each of the growths was stage T1-T3 N0M0, extending roughly 4.2 to 11 cm across.

Germline CDR1 reads GTSNPN; CDR2 reads SVGIG (reference sequence). Trimming removed 2 bases from V and 8 bases from J; junction bases left unmatched: 13. This CDR3 contains 15 residues. The authors took blood RNA from unsorted whole blood and also extracted germline DNA. None of the patients had received treatment, and all had chronic HBV infection. The source of this sequence is a man aged 35 to 55 with primary liver carcinoma and hepatitis B virus infection. The material sequenced was peripheral blood. This rearrangement joins TRBV30 to TRBJ2-3; 7 bases agree with TRBD1. The chain's CDR3 is CAWSSETGRFRTQYF. The CDR3 nucleotides read TGTGCCTGGAGTAGTGAGACAGGGCGCTTTCGTACGCAGTATTTT.